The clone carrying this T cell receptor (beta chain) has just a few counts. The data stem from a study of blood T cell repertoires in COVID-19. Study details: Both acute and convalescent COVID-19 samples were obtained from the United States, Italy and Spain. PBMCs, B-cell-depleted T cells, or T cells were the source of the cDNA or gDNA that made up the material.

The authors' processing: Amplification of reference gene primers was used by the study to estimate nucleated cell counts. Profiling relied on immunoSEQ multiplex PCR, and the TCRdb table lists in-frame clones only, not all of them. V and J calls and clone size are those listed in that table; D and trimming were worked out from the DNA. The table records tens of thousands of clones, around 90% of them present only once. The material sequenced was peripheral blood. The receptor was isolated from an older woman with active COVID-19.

CDR3 in amino acids: CASSLPGTAYGYTF. For the CDR3, the DNA is TGTGCCAGCAGCTTACCCGGGACAGCATATGGCTACACCTTC. The chain joins TRBV11-2 to TRBJ1-2, with TRBD1 matching 7 bases. V lost 2 bases and J lost 5; bases outside the gene matches: 5. Germline V gives CDR1 SGHAT, CDR2 FQNNGV. There are 14 residues in the CDR3.